Each of the 21 T cell receptor beta chains below was sequenced from the same sample in a study of blood T cells in healthy people across ages (dated by TCRdb to 2013 to 2016). The library was prepared using 5' RACE. The instrument given in TCRdb is Illumina HiSeq 2500. A second PCR of roughly 6 to 11 cycles was performed with a sample-barcoded 5' primer and a J-beta primer mix. Clones were called with MiXCR by TCRdb after fastp trimmed the public reads at Q25, and only in-frame beta chains were retained. For every CDR3 protein sequence, its rows merge into one entry that carries the most common genes and DNA. The table for this sample lists more than 800,000 distinct CDR3 sequences; 40% to 50% of them were counted only once. The ten top clones hold 15% to 20% of the sample. The sequenced sample consisted of blood. The receptors derive from a woman in her fifties or sixties in good health.

The chain uses TRBV6-6 and TRBJ2-7; D perhaps matches TRBD1 (6 bases). This CDR3 comprises 15 residues. Germline V lookup: CDR1 MNHNY, CDR2 SVGAGI (reference sequence). Trimming removed 6 bases from V and 6 bases from J, with 21 bases in between. The CDR3 DNA sequence: TGTGCCAGCAGAAGCTCCGGGACACCGACCGGCGAGCAGTACTTC. Translated, it gives CASRSSGTPTGEQYF.

The chain combines TRBV7-9 with TRBJ2-1; 7 bases match TRBD2. CDR1 is SEHNR and CDR2 is FQNEAQ in the germline V gene (reference sequence). The CDR3 is 15 residues long. V lost 2 bases to trimming and J lost 5 bases; unmatched junction nucleotides: 6. DNA of the CDR3: TGTGCCAGCAGCTTAAACCTAGCGGAGAACAATGAGCAGTTCTTC. Its protein product is CASSLNLAENNEQFF.

Only a few counts were recorded for this clonotype. The genes are TRBV6-1 and TRBJ2-3; D is possibly TRBD2 (5 bases). The V gene lost 5 bases and the J gene lost 6 bases, with 12 bases spanning the gap. Germline V lookup: CDR1 MNHNS, CDR2 SASEGT. CDR3 length: 13 amino acids. This CDR3 reads CASSTRGGDTQYF. The CDR3 DNA is TGTGCCAGCAGTACCCGTGGCGGGGATACGCAGTATTTT.

This sequence joins TRBV20-1 and TRBJ2-7; possibly TRBD2 for D (6 bases). V was shortened by 0 bases and J by 4 bases, with 19 bases between the two germline ends. Germline V lookup: CDR1 DFQATT, CDR2 SNEGSKA (reference sequence). CDR3 length: 16 amino acids. The CDR3 region is CSARDEIAGPPYEQYF. DNA of the CDR3: TGCAGTGCTAGAGATGAGATTGCGGGACCCCCGTACGAGCAGTACTTC.

The chain is built from TRBV3-1 and TRBJ2-7; 13 positions agree with TRBD2. V lost 7 bases, J lost 1 base, and 7 bases stayed unmatched. The CDR3 extends over 16 amino acids. Germline V lookup: CDR1 LGHDT, CDR2 YNNKEL (reference sequence). Written as DNA, the CDR3 is TGTGCCAGCACCGGGACTAGCGGGATAGGGTCCTACGAGCAGTACTTC. This gives the protein CASTGTSGIGSYEQYF.

The chain recombines TRBV29-1 with TRBJ2-1; the D gene could be TRBD1 or TRBD2 (5 bases each). The CDR3 runs 12 residues. Trimming removed 3 bases at V and 8 bases at J, with 11 bases between. In germline, CDR1 is SQVTM, CDR2 ANQGSEA. The CDR3: CSVERGADEQFF. The CDR3 DNA reads as TGCAGCGTTGAGAGGGGAGCCGATGAGCAGTTCTTC.

J is TRBJ1-2 and V is TRBV28; D remains unclear. Germline assignment: CDR1 MDHEN and CDR2 SYDVKM. V lost 10 bases, J lost 4 bases, and 19 bases lay in between. The CDR3 is made up of 14 amino acids. CDR3 sequence reads: CAIKELGLGYGYTF. The CDR3 DNA is TGTGCCATTAAAGAGTTGGGTTTGGGCTATGGCTACACCTTC.

The chain uses TRBV20-1 and TRBJ1-4; 7 bases fit TRBD1. Germline loops: CDR1 DFQATT, CDR2 SNEGSKA (reference sequence). V shed 0 bases, J shed 8 bases, and the junction held 12 bases outside the gene matches. The CDR3 runs to 16 residues. The CDR3 spells CSAREVPGGVNEKLFF. In nucleotides, the CDR3 is TGCAGTGCTAGAGAGGTCCCAGGGGGTGTTAACGAAAAACTGTTTTTT.

Only a few counts were recorded for this clonotype. The chain has TRBV3-1 and TRBJ2-5; D is possibly TRBD2 (5 bases). The germline V gene has CDR1 LGHDT and CDR2 YNNKEL (reference sequence). The CDR3 runs to 15 residues. The V and J ends lost 4 bases and 1 base respectively, with 13 bases between them. The CDR3 sequence: CASSPLLDIQETQYF. The CDR3 region has the DNA TGTGCCAGCAGCCCCCTACTAGATATCCAAGAGACCCAGTACTTC.

The rearrangement links TRBV9 to TRBJ2-5, with D hard to call. Germline-derived CDR1 and CDR2 are SGDLS and YYNGEE. CDR3 length equals 13 residues. The ends were cut back, 1 base at V and 2 bases at J, with 6 bases in the middle. The CDR3: CASSVHSQETQYF. CDR3 in DNA: TGTGCCAGCAGCGTACACAGTCAAGAGACCCAGTACTTC.

This clonotype has only a few counts. The rearrangement uses TRBV6-1 and TRBJ1-2; D is possibly TRBD1 (5 bases). The CDR3 runs 13 residues. Deletions cut 7 bases from V and 3 bases from J, with 12 bases between. Germline-derived CDR1 and CDR2 are MNHNS and SASEGT. The DNA of the CDR3 is TGTGCCAGCACCCGGGGCAGGGACTATGGCTACACCTTC. Translating gives CASTRGRDYGYTF.

Details on this clonotype: A much larger clone sits a single nucleotide away, making a read error possible. The chain links TRBV28 to TRBJ2-7; no reliable D call. There are 11 residues in the CDR3. Germline CDR1 reads MDHEN; CDR2 reads SYDVKM. V was cut by 6 bases and J by 7 bases, with 10 bases left in between. In DNA form, the CDR3 reads TGTGCCAGCAGCACAGAGAATGAGCAGTACTTC. This translates into CASSTENEQYF.

V gene TRBV10-2 combines with J gene TRBJ2-1; D remains ambiguous. The germline gives CDR1 WSHSY, CDR2 SAAADI. This CDR3 comprises 12 residues. V lost 3 bases and J 8 bases, leaving 8 bases between the germline ends. Written as DNA, the CDR3 is TGCGCCAGCAGTGAATATTTTGATGAGCAGTTCTTC. Protein: CASSEYFDEQFF.

This clonotype was counted only a few times. The chain uses TRBV12-3 or TRBV12-4 and TRBJ1-5, with 7 bases lining up with TRBD1. V was clipped by 2 bases and J by 3 bases; unmatched bases: 10. The CDR3 totals 17 residues. In DNA, the CDR3 is TGTGCCAGCAGTTTAACAGGGGTGGGGTTCCTCAATCAGCCCCAGCATTTT. This gives the protein CASSLTGVGFLNQPQHF.

This sequence joins TRBV5-1 and TRBJ2-5; D remains unclear. The CDR3 covers 11 residues. Deletions cut 7 bases from V and 4 bases from J, with 8 bases between. The germline V gene encodes CDR1 SGHRS and CDR2 YFSETQ. Written as DNA, the CDR3 is TGCGCCAGCGCCTCCGGAGAGACCCAGTACTTC. Protein sequence: CASASGETQYF. Looking up the rest from reference TRBV5-1 and TRBJ2-5 gives the full variable domain: KAGVTQTPRYLIKTRGQQVTLSCSPISGHRSVSWYQQTPGQGLQFLFEYFSETQRNKGNFPGRFSGRQFSNSRSEMNVSTLELGDSALYLCASASGETQYFGPGTRLLVL.

The chain has TRBV4-1 and TRBJ1-1; 9 bases align to TRBD1. In germline, CDR1 is MGHRA, CDR2 YSYEKL. The CDR3 is made up of 16 amino acids. After removal of 6 bases from V and 1 base from J, the junction contained 9 bases not matched to a gene. CDR3 sequence: CASRPTGGRGNTEAFF. The CDR3 bases are TGCGCCAGCAGGCCCACAGGGGGCAGAGGGAACACTGAAGCTTTCTTT.

V and J are TRBV12-3 or TRBV12-4 and TRBJ1-3; no clear D gene. V lost 3 bases and J 5 bases, leaving 14 bases between the germline ends. The CDR3 sequence is 15 residues long. The CDR3 protein is CASSLGRSTRNTIYF. The DNA for the CDR3 is TGTGCCAGCAGTTTGGGCAGGAGTACGAGAAACACCATATATTTT.

Notes on this clonotype: A read error may be the cause here, since a much bigger clone is one base away. This chain connects TRBV28 to TRBJ2-3; D ambiguous. The CDR3 consists of 11 residues. Germline-derived CDR1 and CDR2 are MDHEN and SYDVKM. Trimming took off 7 bases at V and 2 bases at J, with 4 bases between the two ends. The CDR3 nucleotides read TGTGCCAGCATCGACACAGATACGCAGTATTTT. This codes for CASIDTDTQYF. Supplemented by reference TRBV28 and TRBJ2-3, the full variable domain reads DVKVTQSSRYLVKRTGEKVFLECVQDMDHENMFWYRQDPGLGLRLIYFSYDVKMKEKGDIPEGYSVSREKKERFSLILESASTNQTSMYLCASIDTDTQYFGPGTRLTVL.

The chain joins TRBV5-4 to TRBJ1-4; 12 bases are a match to TRBD1. Trimming cost V 2 bases and J 7 bases; bases outside gene matches: 3. This CDR3 is 15 amino acids long. Germline loops: CDR1 SGHNT, CDR2 YYREEE (reference sequence). This chain's CDR3 is CASSLGTGGTEKLFF. DNA for the CDR3: TGTGCCAGCAGCTTAGGGACAGGGGGCACTGAAAAACTGTTTTTT.

The chain links TRBV29-1 to TRBJ2-1; 7 bases line up with TRBD2. J lost 0 bases, V lost 8 bases, and 13 bases had no gene match. Germline loops: CDR1 SQVTM, CDR2 ANQGSEA. The CDR3 contains 16 residues. CDR3 sequence reads: CSLQTSQADSYNEQFF. The DNA of the CDR3 is TGCAGCCTCCAGACTAGCCAGGCCGACTCCTACAATGAGCAGTTCTTC.

This rearrangement joins TRBV24-1 to TRBJ2-3; D ambiguous. The CDR3 runs to 16 residues. V was trimmed by 0 bases and J by 2 bases, leaving 11 bases between them. Germline assignment: CDR1 KGHDR and CDR2 SFDVKD. In DNA form, the CDR3 reads TGTGCCACCAGTGATTTGAAGACGGTAGACACAGATACGCAGTATTTT. Translation: CATSDLKTVDTDTQYF.